The clone carrying this T cell receptor beta chain came up many times. Its matching antigen is unknown. The TCR beta library used iRepertoire HTBI primers with Arm-PCR amplification of CDR3. TCRdb reprocessed the multiplex PCR reads via MiXCR and lists one record per CDR3 protein. The table includes approximately 440,000 distinct CDR3 sequences, around 15% detected once. The data stem from a study of regulatory T cells in long-lasting Graves disease. Overall study findings and caveats: Favored gene segments in persistent disease were TRBV28, TRBJ1-2 and TRBJ2-5. Persistent Graves' patients possessed reduced TCR diversity relative to recently diagnosed ones.

Time point denoted: newly diagnosed GD, antithyroid drugs for less than 3 months. Generation of the TCR library employed RNA extracted from PBMCs. Per the germline V gene, CDR1 is SGHRS and CDR2 is YFSETQ. Deletions cut 0 bases from V and 2 bases from J, with 12 bases between. CDR3 length: 15 residues. A further study also used this sample, focusing on T cells in Graves' hyperthyroidism and ophthalmopathy. Turning to that study: The HTBI primer set drove a first-round RT-PCR of the TCR CDR3. Most expanded thyroid clonotypes above 0.001 also appeared in blood.

The specimen comprised peripheral blood mononuclear cells (PBMCs), sampled at new diagnosis, from a patient treated with antithyroid drugs. The chain recombines TRBV5-1 with TRBJ2-7; D might be TRBD1 (5 bases). This clonotype originated in a man aged 35-49 years with Graves disease. Here the CDR3 reads CASSLGGHSAYEQYF. As DNA, the CDR3 is TGCGCCAGCAGCTTGGGAGGACATTCAGCCTACGAGCAGTACTTC.